A single sample gave rise to the 9 T cell receptor beta chains below, sequenced in a study of blood T cell repertoires in COVID-19. TCRdb keeps only in-frame clones here, not all; method: immunoSEQ multiplex PCR. Counted here are some 320,000 clones, approximately 91% occurring once; the ten biggest clones make up 3.9%. Specimen: PBMCs or T cells enriched from blood (not recorded which). These receptors were obtained from a woman aged 25-40 years who had been exposed to COVID-19.

V and J are TRBV6-5 and TRBJ1-4; D is possibly TRBD1 (6 bases). CDR1 is MNHEY, CDR2 SVGAGI, per germline. The ends were cut back, 2 bases at V and 4 bases at J, with 14 bases in the middle. This CDR3 has 16 residues. The chain's CDR3 is CASSYTYRADNEKLFF. CDR3 nucleotide sequence: TGTGCCAGCAGTTACACCTACAGGGCAGATAATGAAAAACTGTTTTTT.

The chain recombines TRBV2 with TRBJ2-3; TRBD2 agrees at 9 bases. The V segment lost 4 bases and the J segment 2 bases; nucleotides outside the gene matches: 7. Germline V gives CDR1 SNHLY, CDR2 FYNNEI. This CDR3 has 16 amino acids. CDR3 in DNA: TGTGCCAGCAGTGGCCCTCTAGCGGGGTTCACAGATACGCAGTATTTT. The encoded protein is CASSGPLAGFTDTQYF.

The V and J genes are TRBV2 and TRBJ2-1, with TRBD2 matching 9 bases. The CDR3 extends over 16 amino acids. The V gene's germline CDR1 is SNHLY and CDR2 FYNNEI. V lost 1 base to trimming and J lost 8 bases; unmatched junction nucleotides: 9. The CDR3, as DNA: TGTGCCAGCAGTGAAGGGGCAGCGGGGGGCCCTCATGAGCAGTTCTTC. This encodes CASSEGAAGGPHEQFF.

The chain recombines TRBV2 with TRBJ1-2; D might be TRBD1 (5 bases). Germline V gene lookup returns CDR1 SNHLY and CDR2 FYNNEI. Trimming removed 6 bases at V and 2 bases at J, with 10 bases between. This CDR3 contains 13 residues. The CDR3 protein is CASRDDSNYGYTF. The CDR3 bases are TGTGCCAGCAGAGACGACAGCAACTATGGCTACACCTTC.

The genes are TRBV21-1 and TRBJ1-6; the DNA was not used to check the table's D call, TRBD1. TRBV21-1 is tagged as a pseudogene. The CDR3 contains 15 residues. For the CDR3, the DNA is TGTGCCAGCAGCAAAGCTCAGGGTGGGAATTCACCCCTCCACTTT. Protein product: CASSKAQGGNSPLHF.

This chain links TRBV7-2 with TRBJ1-2; no clear D gene. Germline CDR1 reads SGHTA; CDR2 reads FQGNSA. V was cut by 0 bases and J by 4 bases, with 9 bases left in between. This CDR3 contains 14 residues. The CDR3 sequence: CASSLAQEGYGYTF. The CDR3 bases are TGTGCCAGCAGCTTAGCGCAGGAGGGCTATGGCTACACCTTC.

V usage is TRBV6-5 and J usage is TRBJ2-7; the match to TRBD1 covers 7 bases. The CDR3 covers 16 residues. CDR1 and CDR2 from the germline V gene are MNHEY and SVGAGI. The V gene end was trimmed by 0 bases and the J gene end by 1 base; junction bases not matched to a gene: 6. The CDR3 DNA reads TGTGCCAGCAGTTACTCGACAGGGCCAAGGTCCTACGAGCAGTACTTC. It translates to CASSYSTGPRSYEQYF.

V is TRBV30 and J is TRBJ1-4; D remains ambiguous. Trimming removed 0 bases at V and 3 bases at J, with 8 bases between. CDR1 GTSNPN and CDR2 SVGIG come from the germline V gene (reference sequence). The CDR3 length is 14 residues. CDR3 nucleotide sequence: TGTGCCTGGAGTGTCTTGCGGGCTAATGAAAAACTGTTTTTT. Translated: CAWSVLRANEKLFF.

V usage is TRBV9 and J usage is TRBJ2-7, with D uncertain. Trimming stripped 2 bases from V and 4 bases from J, with 10 bases between. The CDR3 length is 13 residues. Germline assignment: CDR1 SGDLS and CDR2 YYNGEE. DNA for the CDR3: TGTGCCAGCAGCGTTGGGCCCCAGTACGAGCAGTACTTC. Residues: CASSVGPQYEQYF. The whole variable domain, filled in from reference TRBV9 and TRBJ2-7, reads DSGVTQTPKHLITATGQRVTLRCSPRSGDLSVYWYQQSLDQGLQFLIQYYNGEERAKGNILERFSAQQFPDLHSELNLSSLELGDSALYFCASSVGPQYEQYFGPGTRLTVT.